These 27 T cell receptor beta chains originate from one sample sequenced in a study of persistence of HIV-infected CD4 T cells. What these receptors recognize is not known. Lysates of CMV-infected fibroblasts at 10 ug/mL stimulated these cells. CD40L-negative CD69-negative CD45RO-high memory CD4+ T cells were sorted as populations depleted of antigen-responding cells. Sequencing used immunoSEQ version 4 in survey mode. Sequencing was performed with immunoSEQ multiplex PCR; in TCRdb, only in-frame clones are kept and a portion is missing. The sample lists tens of thousands of clones, around 80% occurring once. This material consisted of CD4+ T cells sorted from PBMCs after approximately 19-hour stimulation, taken from a patient who received antiretroviral therapy. The receptors stem from an adult man with HIV who was CMV-seropositive.

The chain recombines TRBV5-1 with TRBJ2-4; D is possibly TRBD1 or TRBD2 (5 bases each). Germline V gene data show CDR1 as SGHRS and CDR2 as YFSETQ. Between the trimmed V and J ends, which lost 4 bases and 11 bases, there was a span of 19 bases. The CDR3 contains 14 residues. The CDR3 bases are TGCGCCAGCAGCCCCTGGGACCGCCTGGGGTTTCAGTACTTC. Residues: CASSPWDRLGFQYF.

The V call is TRBV18, the J call TRBJ2-2, with D possibly being TRBD1 or TRBD2 (5 bases each). Germline V CDR1 and CDR2: KGHSH, LQKENI. This CDR3 comprises 16 residues. V shed 3 bases and J shed 1 base, with 12 bases lying between them. The CDR3 is CASSPPGDLNTGELFF. The CDR3, as DNA: TGTGCCAGCTCACCGCCCGGGGACCTGAACACCGGGGAGCTGTTTTTT.

DNA of the CDR3: TGTGCCAGTAGACCCCGGATGAATCAGGGGGCGAGTAATTCACCCCTCCACTTT. It specifies CASRPRMNQGASNSPLHF. The rearrangement joins TRBV19 to TRBJ1-6; 8 bases map to TRBD1. The ends lost 6 bases at V and 6 bases at J; junction bases unmatched: 16. Germline-derived CDR1 and CDR2 are LNHDA and SQIVND (reference sequence). The length of the CDR3 is 18 residues.

The chain has TRBV2 and TRBJ2-2; 9 bases match TRBD1. CDR3 size: 15 residues. Germline CDR1 reads SNHLY; CDR2 reads FYNNEI. The J segment lost 5 bases and the V segment lost 4 bases, leaving 5 bases of the junction unmatched. As DNA, the CDR3 is TGTGCCAGCAGTGGGGGGGACAGGGCAACCGGGGAGCTGTTTTTT. The encoded protein is CASSGGDRATGELFF.

The CDR3 region has the DNA TGTGCCAGCAGTGAGCTAAAGTACTCTGGGGCCAACGTCCTGACTTTC. Its translation: CASSELKYSGANVLTF. V and J are TRBV6-1 and TRBJ2-6; D call uncertain. Germline V gene data show CDR1 as MNHNS and CDR2 as SASEGT. The CDR3 has 16 amino acids. V was cut by 3 bases and J by 0 bases, with 9 bases left in between.

This clone was seen a single time. The CDR3 bases are TGTGCCAGCAGTTACGACGGAAAGGGCAATCAGCCCCAGCATTTT. Amino acid sequence: CASSYDGKGNQPQHF. The J gene is TRBJ1-5, the V gene TRBV6-5; D unclear. V gave up 2 bases and J gave up 2 bases, with 10 bases separating them. CDR1 and CDR2 (germline): MNHEY, SVGAGI. The CDR3 contains 15 residues.

V and J are TRBV5-6 and TRBJ1-2; a weak D match, TRBD1 (6 bases). This CDR3 has 13 amino acids. V lost 5 bases and J lost 2, with 10 bases in between. Germline V gene lookup returns CDR1 SGHDT and CDR2 YYEEEE. The chain's CDR3 is CASRPGQNYGYTF. CDR3 nucleotide sequence: TGTGCCAGCAGACCCGGACAGAACTATGGCTACACCTTC.

The chain has TRBV28 and TRBJ2-4; 7 nucleotides agree with TRBD1. CDR3 length: 16 amino acids. Germline V gene sequence: CDR1 MDHEN, CDR2 SYDVKM. The junction had 10 bases not matched to a gene; V was cut back by 4 bases and J by 4 bases. This chain's CDR3 is CASSSPRRDSKNIQYF. The CDR3 DNA sequence: TGTGCCAGCAGTTCTCCTCGCCGGGACAGTAAAAACATTCAGTACTTC.

The rearrangement links TRBV2 to TRBJ2-6; TRBD1 matches at 8 bases. V dropped 6 bases and J dropped 4; count of bases not matched to a gene: 5. Per germline, CDR1 SNHLY and CDR2 FYNNEI. The CDR3 contains 15 residues. This CDR3 is CASREWTGGANVLTF. The CDR3 DNA sequence: TGTGCCAGCAGGGAATGGACAGGGGGGGCCAACGTCCTGACTTTC.

The J gene is TRBJ2-7, the V gene TRBV15, with unresolved D. The length of the CDR3 is 15 residues. The V end was cut by 1 base, the J end by 4 bases, with 14 bases between. Germline V gives CDR1 LNHNV, CDR2 YYDKDF (reference sequence). CDR3 sequence: CATSRGDLGRYEQYF. The CDR3 bases are TGTGCCACCAGCAGAGGGGATCTAGGTCGGTACGAGCAGTACTTC.

The chain couples TRBV30 to TRBJ1-1; D remains ambiguous. The CDR3 extends over 12 amino acids. V was cut by 0 bases and J by 7 bases, with 9 bases left in between. Germline values: CDR1 GTSNPN, CDR2 SVGIG (reference sequence). CDR3 amino acids: CAWSVLEFEAFF. CDR3 nucleotides: TGTGCCTGGAGTGTGTTAGAGTTTGAAGCTTTCTTT.

This chain joins TRBV7-9 and TRBJ1-2; tentatively, D is TRBD1 (5 bases). Per the germline V gene, CDR1 is SEHNR and CDR2 is FQNEAQ (reference sequence). The CDR3 has 14 amino acids. The V and J ends lost 1 base and 3 bases respectively, with 9 bases between them. The CDR3 protein is CASSLEGGDYGYTF. DNA for the CDR3: TGTGCCAGCAGCTTAGAGGGAGGGGACTATGGCTACACCTTC.

The rearrangement joins TRBV18 to TRBJ2-7, with D perhaps matching TRBD2 (6 bases). The CDR3 is 14 amino acids. Germline V gene sequence: CDR1 KGHSH, CDR2 LQKENI. Trimming stripped 4 bases from V and 1 base from J, with 11 bases between. In DNA form, the CDR3 reads TGTGCCAGCTCACAGTACGGGACTTCCTACGAGCAGTACTTC. It encodes CASSQYGTSYEQYF.

Only a few counts were recorded for this clone. V gene TRBV28 combines with J gene TRBJ1-6; D is perhaps TRBD1 (5 bases). CDR3 length equals 16 residues. V was shortened by 5 bases and J by 7 bases, with 18 bases between the two germline ends. Germline V CDR1 and CDR2: MDHEN, SYDVKM. The CDR3 is CASSPLPGQGNSPLHF. The CDR3 nucleotides read TGTGCCAGCAGTCCCCTCCCGGGGCAAGGGAATTCACCCCTCCACTTT.

This rearrangement joins TRBV5-8 to TRBJ2-7; D call uncertain. The CDR3 loop spans 14 amino acids. V was shortened by 2 bases and J by 5 bases, with 14 bases between the two germline ends. Germline V gene data show CDR1 as SGHTS and CDR2 as YDEGEE. The chain's CDR3 is CASSLSDGGDEQYF. For the CDR3, the DNA is TGTGCCAGCAGCTTATCGGACGGTGGGGACGAGCAGTACTTC.

In its sample, this clone ranks as medium-sized. The chain joins TRBV2 to TRBJ1-5; no definite D call. Germline assignment: CDR1 SNHLY and CDR2 FYNNEI. The CDR3 has 13 amino acids. The V end lost 3 bases, the J end lost 5 bases, and 8 bases lay between the germline ends. CDR3 sequence reads: CASSDPPDQPQHF. As DNA, the CDR3 is TGTGCCAGCAGTGATCCTCCCGATCAGCCCCAGCATTTT.

The rearrangement links TRBV2 to TRBJ2-7; D call uncertain. The CDR3 contains 13 residues. V lost 8 bases and J lost 0, with 11 bases in between. Per the germline V gene, CDR1 is SNHLY and CDR2 is FYNNEI. CDR3 sequence (DNA): TGTGCCAGCTTCGGCGATCTCTCCTACGAGCAGTACTTC. Translated, it gives CASFGDLSYEQYF.

The rearrangement joins TRBV12-5 to TRBJ1-1; 10 nucleotides match TRBD1. V shed 1 base, J shed 6 bases, and the junction held 2 bases outside the gene matches. There are 14 residues in the CDR3. Per the germline V gene, CDR1 is LGHNT and CDR2 is FRNRAP. The CDR3 reads CASGLGQGAAEAFF. The CDR3 DNA sequence: TGTGCTAGTGGTTTGGGACAGGGGGCTGCTGAAGCTTTCTTT.

This clone was detected a few times. This rearrangement joins TRBV2 to TRBJ1-2; D might be TRBD1 (6 bases). Germline CDR1 SNHLY, CDR2 FYNNEI. The CDR3 totals 14 residues. V lost 0 bases and J lost 3, with 8 bases in between. DNA for the CDR3: TGTGCCAGCAGTGAAGCGACAGGAGACTATGGCTACACCTTC. This gives the protein CASSEATGDYGYTF.

DNA of the CDR3: TGTGCCAGCAGCACTACAGGGGGCAACACTGAAGCTTTCTTT. Its protein is CASSTTGGNTEAFF. The J gene is TRBJ1-1, the V gene TRBV9; 9 bases map to TRBD1. Trimming at V came to 4 bases and at J to 2 bases, leaving 3 bases not matched to a gene. CDR1 is SGDLS and CDR2 is YYNGEE in the germline V gene. This CDR3 has 14 amino acids.

In this sample, this clone turned up a few times. The chain links TRBV24-1 to TRBJ1-2; D may be TRBD1 (6 bases). The CDR3 runs to 13 residues. Trimming took off 9 bases at V and 5 bases at J, with 15 bases between the two ends. From germline, CDR1 is KGHDR and CDR2 SFDVKD. CDR3 protein: CATGDGTGYGYTF. The CDR3 nucleotides are TGTGCCACCGGGGATGGTACAGGGTATGGCTACACCTTC.

As DNA, the CDR3 is TGCGCCAGCAGCAGGACAGGGGGCGCAGGCGAAAAACTGTTTTTT. It encodes CASSRTGGAGEKLFF. This sequence joins TRBV5-1 and TRBJ1-4; 11 bases match TRBD1. V lost 4 bases to trimming and J lost 8 bases; unmatched junction nucleotides: 7. Germline values: CDR1 SGHRS, CDR2 YFSETQ. CDR3 size: 15 residues.

This chain connects TRBV29-1 to TRBJ2-2; TRBD1 is a possible D gene (6 bases). The V gene's germline CDR1 is SQVTM and CDR2 ANQGSEA. Trimming pared 4 bases from V and 5 bases from J, leaving 11 bases between. This CDR3 spans 13 amino acids. The CDR3, as DNA: TGCAGCGTTGGGACAGTGCGTACCGGGGAGCTGTTTTTT. Its translation is CSVGTVRTGELFF.

The CDR3: CASSSSGTGFEKLFF. The CDR3 bases are TGTGCCAGTAGTAGCTCCGGGACAGGGTTTGAAAAACTGTTTTTT. The chain joins TRBV19 to TRBJ1-4; 9 positions match TRBD1. Germline assignment: CDR1 LNHDA and CDR2 SQIVND (reference sequence). The CDR3 is 15 amino acids. The J segment lost 7 bases and the V segment lost 4 bases, leaving 7 bases of the junction unmatched.

The V gene is TRBV15, the J gene TRBJ2-3; D gene unclear. The V gene lost 8 bases and the J gene lost 0 bases, with 9 bases spanning the gap. This CDR3 has 13 amino acids. Germline V CDR1 and CDR2: LNHNV, YYDKDF (reference sequence). CDR3 region: CATRIPSTDTQYF. CDR3 in DNA: TGTGCCACCCGCATCCCTAGCACAGATACGCAGTATTTT.

In regard to this clone: In the same sample, other DNA sequences code for this CDR3. The chain joins TRBV6-5 to TRBJ1-2, with D unresolved. V lost 5 bases to trimming and J lost 2 bases, with 3 bases between them. The CDR3 is 11 amino acids. The germline V gene has CDR1 MNHEY and CDR2 SVGAGI. The CDR3: CASSTNYGYTF. The CDR3 nucleotides read TGTGCCAGCAGTACAAACTATGGCTACACCTTC.

The V and J genes are TRBV7-3 and TRBJ1-2, with 9 bases lining up with TRBD1. V shed 5 bases and J 5 bases; nucleotides not matched to a gene: 3. The CDR3 covers 13 residues. The germline CDR1 and CDR2 sequences are SGHTA and FQGTGA. CDR3 bases: TGTGCCAGCAGCCCGACAGGGGGTTATGGCTACACCTTC. Its translation: CASSPTGGYGYTF. The variable domain in full, completed from reference TRBV7-3 and TRBJ1-2, reads GAGVSQTPSNKVTEKGKYVELRCDPISGHTALYWYRQSLGQGPEFLIYFQGTGAADDSGLPNDRFFAVRPEGSVSTLKIQRTERGDSAVYLCASSPTGGYGYTFGSGTRLTVV.